Shown below are 6 T cell receptor beta chains from a single sample sequenced in a study of blood T cell repertoires in COVID-19 (dated by TCRdb to the early 2020s). The method was the immunoSEQ multiplex PCR assay. TCRdb stores this immuneACCESS table with in-frame sequences only. Part of the clones is absent; in the studies checked, under half of the shortfall reflects unresolved V genes, and no reason is known for the rest. The table for this sample lists fewer than 350,000 clones; approximately 89% of them were counted only once. The top ten clones comprise 1.6% of the sample. Sequencing was done on a sample of peripheral blood. The origin of the receptors is a woman aged 25 to 39 with COVID-19, enrolled during active disease.

This rearrangement joins TRBV4-3 to TRBJ1-1; TRBD1 matches 7 bases. The CDR3 contains 13 residues. Germline lookup yields CDR1 LGHNA and CDR2 YSLEER. The V and J ends lost 4 bases and 5 bases, in that order; junction bases with no gene match: 4. The CDR3 sequence is CASSRTGHTEAFF. The CDR3 DNA reads TGCGCCAGCAGCCGGACAGGACATACTGAAGCTTTCTTT.

The chain employs TRBV6-5 and TRBJ1-1; D remains unclear. Germline V lookup: CDR1 MNHEY, CDR2 SVGAGI. The CDR3 extends over 11 amino acids. Trimming removed 7 bases at V and 7 bases at J, with 10 bases between. The CDR3 DNA is TGTGCCAGCATATGGGCCCTTGAAGCTTTCTTT. Amino acid sequence: CASIWALEAFF.

CDR3 sequence reads: CASSIPRYNEQFF. The CDR3 coding sequence is TGTGCCAGCAGCATTCCCCGGTACAATGAGCAGTTCTTC. The rearrangement joins TRBV12-3 or TRBV12-4 to TRBJ2-1, with unresolved D. V lost 6 bases to trimming and J lost 4 bases, with 10 bases between them. This CDR3 region has 13 residues.

This clone has more than one count but fewer than ten. The genes are TRBV19 and TRBJ2-5; 10 bases line up with TRBD2. V dropped 1 base and J dropped 3; count of bases not matched to a gene: 2. This CDR3 is 15 amino acids long. Germline CDR1 reads LNHDA; CDR2 reads SQIVND (reference sequence). The CDR3 reads CASSIVTSGKETQYF. CDR3 DNA sequence: TGTGCCAGTAGTATAGTTACTAGCGGGAAAGAGACCCAGTACTTC. The full variable domain, with the rest looked up from reference TRBV19 and TRBJ2-5, is DGGITQSPKYLFRKEGQNVTLSCEQNLNHDAMYWYRQDPGQGLRLIYYSQIVNDFQKGDIAEGYSVSREKKESFPLTVTSAQKNPTAFYLCASSIVTSGKETQYFGPGTRLLVL.

V and J are TRBV5-5 and TRBJ1-6; 7 bases are a match to TRBD1. Per the germline V gene, CDR1 is SGHKS and CDR2 is YYEKEE (reference sequence). This CDR3 spans 15 amino acids. V was clipped by 4 bases and J by 4 bases; unmatched bases: 5. The CDR3 DNA sequence: TGTGCCAGCAGCGCCGGGACAGCGTATAATTCACCCCTCCACTTT. This gives the protein CASSAGTAYNSPLHF. Full variable domain (remainder filled in from reference TRBV5-5 and TRBJ1-6): DAGVTQSPTHLIKTRGQQVTLRCSPISGHKSVSWYQQVLGQGPQFIFQYYEKEERGRGNFPDRFSARQFPNYSSELNVNALLLGDSALYLCASSAGTAYNSPLHFGNGTRLTVT.

This sequence joins TRBV30 and TRBJ1-6; 9 bases map to TRBD1. Germline CDR1 is GTSNPN and CDR2 is SVGIG (reference sequence). The length of the CDR3 is 18 residues. Unmatched junction bases numbered 16, after V lost 2 bases and J lost 8 bases. The CDR3 sequence: CAWSSGTGSSANDSPLHF. The CDR3 DNA reads as TGTGCCTGGAGTTCGGGGACAGGGAGCTCGGCCAACGATTCACCCCTCCACTTT.